The next 30 T cell receptor beta chains were all read from a single sample in a study of blood T cell repertoires in COVID-19. Clones were sequenced by immunoSEQ multiplex PCR, and TCRdb holds only the in-frame ones, with some missing. The table shows about 150,000 clones, with 83% occurring only once. Sequenced input: peripheral blood. The receptors shown here come from a woman of 80 years or more with acute or convalescent COVID-19.

The CDR3 is CASSAPEKNTGELFF. CDR3 DNA: TGTGCCAGCAGCGCACCAGAAAAAAACACCGGGGAGCTGTTTTTT. This chain joins TRBV7-9 and TRBJ2-2; D is uncertain. Trimming pared 5 bases from V and 2 bases from J, leaving 12 bases between. This CDR3 contains 15 residues. Germline CDR1 and CDR2: SEHNR and FQNEAQ (reference sequence).

The genes are TRBV7-2 and TRBJ1-2, with D perhaps matching TRBD1 (5 bases). The length of the CDR3 is 14 residues. Trimming removed 0 bases from V and 5 bases from J, with 10 bases in between. CDR1 SGHTA and CDR2 FQGNSA come from the germline V gene. The CDR3 loop is CASSLARTFYGYTF. DNA of the CDR3: TGTGCCAGCAGCTTAGCTAGGACATTTTATGGCTACACCTTC.

The rearrangement uses TRBV9 and TRBJ1-2, with 10 bases that match TRBD1. The CDR3 totals 15 residues. The junction had 6 bases not matched to a gene; V was cut back by 3 bases and J by 4 bases. Germline-derived CDR1 and CDR2 are SGDLS and YYNGEE. CDR3 amino acids: CASSAGTGVFYGYTF. For the CDR3, the DNA is TGTGCCAGCAGCGCCGGGACAGGGGTCTTCTATGGCTACACCTTC.

V and J are TRBV9 and TRBJ1-2; the D is unclear. V lost 2 bases and J lost 4, with 15 bases in between. The CDR3 is 15 residues long. Germline-derived CDR1 and CDR2 are SGDLS and YYNGEE. In nucleotides, the CDR3 is TGTGCCAGCAGCGTTGGGCAGATCCCCAGCTATGGCTACACCTTC. It translates to CASSVGQIPSYGYTF. The variable domain in full, with the rest retrieved from reference TRBV9 and TRBJ1-2, is DSGVTQTPKHLITATGQRVTLRCSPRSGDLSVYWYQQSLDQGLQFLIQYYNGEERAKGNILERFSAQQFPDLHSELNLSSLELGDSALYFCASSVGQIPSYGYTFGSGTRLTVV.

V and J are TRBV19 and TRBJ2-3, with 11 bases that match TRBD2. CDR3 size: 14 residues. After removal of 5 bases from V and 5 bases from J, the junction contained 3 bases not matched to a gene. CDR1 LNHDA and CDR2 SQIVND come from the germline V gene (reference sequence). This CDR3 is CASSLAGGIDTQYF. CDR3 DNA: TGTGCCAGTAGTCTAGCGGGAGGTATAGATACGCAGTATTTT. The entire variable domain, with the rest obtained from reference TRBV19 and TRBJ2-3, is as follows: DGGITQSPKYLFRKEGQNVTLSCEQNLNHDAMYWYRQDPGQGLRLIYYSQIVNDFQKGDIAEGYSVSREKKESFPLTVTSAQKNPTAFYLCASSLAGGIDTQYFGPGTRLTVL.

This clone was observed at least ten times. The chain employs TRBV25-1 and TRBJ1-2, with TRBD1 as a possible D gene (5 bases). Germline assignment: CDR1 MGHDK and CDR2 SYGVNS. Trimming pared 2 bases from V and 6 bases from J, leaving 13 bases between. The CDR3 runs 14 residues. The CDR3 sequence is CASSEGGAGHGYTF. CDR3 DNA sequence: TGTGCCAGCAGTGAAGGAGGGGCAGGTCATGGCTACACCTTC.

This chain links TRBV12-3 or TRBV12-4 with TRBJ1-1; TRBD1 might be the D (5 bases). CDR3 length: 11 amino acids. The V gene lost 7 bases and the J gene lost 11 bases, with 14 bases spanning the gap. This CDR3 is CASTRGRAAFF. The DNA of the CDR3 is TGTGCCAGCACCCGGGGGAGGGCGGCTTTCTTT.

The chain recombines TRBV3-1 (or the pseudogene TRBV3-2) with TRBJ1-1, with 7 bases identical to TRBD1. Germline V lookup: CDR1 LGHDT, CDR2 YNNKEL (reference sequence). V gave up 1 base and J gave up 3 bases; unmatched junction bases: 2. The length of the CDR3 is 14 residues. The DNA of the CDR3 is TGTGCCAGCAGCCAAGCACAGGGGTACACTGAAGCTTTCTTT. This sequence encodes CASSQAQGYTEAFF.

The rearrangement links TRBV20-1 to TRBJ2-4; D call uncertain. V dropped 4 bases and J dropped 4 bases, with 5 bases sitting between them. CDR1 is DFQATT, CDR2 SNEGSKA, per germline (reference sequence). The CDR3 runs to 11 residues. CDR3 residues: CSANRKNIQYF. The CDR3 bases are TGCAGTGCTAACCGGAAAAACATTCAGTACTTC.

The chain combines TRBV9 with TRBJ2-3; D is unresolved. The CDR3 has 14 amino acids. The ends were cut back, 2 bases at V and 4 bases at J, with 11 bases in the middle. Per germline, CDR1 SGDLS and CDR2 YYNGEE. The chain's CDR3 is CASSVVSSADTQYF. In DNA, the CDR3 is TGTGCCAGCAGCGTGGTATCGTCGGCAGATACGCAGTATTTT.

This clone was observed a handful of times. This chain joins TRBV2 and TRBJ1-2, with 7 nucleotides matching TRBD1. The CDR3 runs 15 residues. The germline V gene encodes CDR1 SNHLY and CDR2 FYNNEI. J lost 0 bases, V lost 6 bases, and 7 bases had no gene match. CDR3 in amino acids: CASRRQGPTNYGYTF. CDR3 sequence (DNA): TGTGCCAGCAGACGACAGGGTCCGACTAACTATGGCTACACCTTC.

This clone was seen a few times. Other DNA sequences in this sample translate to the same CDR3. The chain joins TRBV7-9 to TRBJ2-2; D is uncertain. The CDR3 has 13 residues. Trimming left V 2 bases short and J 2 bases short, with 3 bases between. Germline values: CDR1 SEHNR, CDR2 FQNEAQ (reference sequence). The CDR3, as DNA: TGTGCCAGCAGCTTACTAAACACCGGGGAGCTGTTTTTT. Its translation is CASSLLNTGELFF.

The CDR3 reads CASTPPGATGELFF. The CDR3 DNA sequence: TGTGCCAGTACCCCCCCCGGAGCCACCGGGGAGCTGTTTTTT. The rearrangement links TRBV19 to TRBJ2-2; D is undetermined. The CDR3 extends over 14 amino acids. Germline V gene sequence: CDR1 LNHDA, CDR2 SQIVND (reference sequence). V shed 7 bases and J shed 4 bases, with 13 bases lying between them.

The chain carries TRBV5-1 and TRBJ2-7, with D uncertain. Trimming shortened V by 4 bases and J by 1 base, and 9 bases separated the two germline ends. Looked up from germline, CDR1 is SGHRS and CDR2 is YFSETQ. CDR3 length equals 13 residues. The CDR3 DNA reads TGCGCCAGCAGCATCAGATATTCCTACGAGCAGTACTTC. This codes for CASSIRYSYEQYF.

This sequence joins TRBV19 and TRBJ1-5, with 7 bases matching TRBD1. The length of the CDR3 is 15 residues. CDR1 is LNHDA, CDR2 SQIVND, per germline (reference sequence). V was pared by 3 bases and J by 4 bases, with 6 bases of the junction left unmatched. For the CDR3, the DNA is TGTGCCAGTAGTATGAGAGAGGGGGCGAATCAGCCCCAGCATTTT. Translating it yields CASSMREGANQPQHF.

The gene calls are TRBV10-3 and TRBJ2-3, with 10 bases that match TRBD1. Germline CDR1 and CDR2: ENHRY and SYGVKD. Trimming at V came to 11 bases and at J to 1 base, leaving 9 bases not matched to a gene. The CDR3 runs 15 residues. The CDR3 region has the DNA TGTGCCTCGACCCCCGGGACAGGGGGCACAGATACGCAGTATTTT. Encoded protein: CASTPGTGGTDTQYF.

The rearrangement uses TRBV6-5 and TRBJ1-6; a weak D match, TRBD1 (5 bases). V lost 0 bases to trimming and J lost 8 bases, with 14 bases between them. The germline V gene has CDR1 MNHEY and CDR2 SVGAGI. CDR3 length equals 16 residues. The CDR3 DNA sequence: TGTGCCAGCAGTTACTCCAGACAAACGGGGGATTCACCCCTCCACTTT. As protein: CASSYSRQTGDSPLHF.

The chain combines TRBV29-1 with TRBJ2-2; tentative D call: TRBD1 (6 bases). This CDR3 spans 13 amino acids. Germline CDR1 SQVTM, CDR2 ANQGSEA. The germline V and J ends were trimmed by 3 bases and 1 base, with 6 bases remaining between them. DNA for the CDR3: TGCAGCGTTGACAGGGGGAACACCGGGGAGCTGTTTTTT. Translating gives CSVDRGNTGELFF.

The rearrangement joins TRBV7-2 to TRBJ2-2, with D tentatively TRBD1 (6 bases). Germline assignment: CDR1 SGHTA and CDR2 FQGNSA. There are 16 residues in the CDR3. Trimming took off 1 base at V and 2 bases at J, with 11 bases between the two ends. This CDR3 is CASSLGRGPNTGELFF. As DNA, the CDR3 is TGTGCCAGCAGCTTAGGCAGGGGTCCAAACACCGGGGAGCTGTTTTTT.

This clone came up many times. The chain carries TRBV5-1 and TRBJ2-7; perhaps TRBD1 as D (5 bases). The germline V and J ends were trimmed by 0 bases and 3 bases, with 10 bases remaining between them. The CDR3 consists of 14 residues. The germline CDR1 and CDR2 sequences are SGHRS and YFSETQ. The CDR3 is CASSLGQQGYEQYF. The CDR3 DNA is TGCGCCAGCAGCTTGGGGCAGCAGGGCTACGAGCAGTACTTC.

This chain joins TRBV2 and TRBJ1-1, with D possibly TRBD1 on 5 matching bases. The CDR3 loop spans 15 amino acids. The germline gives CDR1 SNHLY, CDR2 FYNNEI. V shed 4 bases and J shed 4 bases, with 16 bases lying between them. This CDR3 reads CASSVPRAMSTEAFF. In nucleotides, the CDR3 is TGTGCCAGCAGTGTTCCCAGGGCGATGAGCACTGAAGCTTTCTTT.

The table lists this clone with a few counts. The chain uses TRBV7-9 and TRBJ2-7; TRBD2 aligns across 10 bases. The CDR3 length is 14 residues. V lost 2 bases to trimming and J lost 6 bases; unmatched junction nucleotides: 4. From germline, CDR1 is SEHNR and CDR2 FQNEAQ (reference sequence). CDR3 sequence: CASSLMIAGGEQYF. The CDR3 DNA reads TGTGCCAGCAGCTTAATGATAGCGGGAGGCGAGCAGTACTTC.

This clone was picked up one time. The junction does not match germline at one end; this may be a read error. This chain links TRBV24-1 with TRBJ2-1; D call uncertain. The length of the CDR3 is 15 residues. Germline CDR1 KGHDR, CDR2 SFDVKD. DNA for the CDR3: TGTGCCACCAGTGATTCCAATAACCCCTACGATGAGCAGTTCTTC. Translation gives CATSDSNNPYDEQFF.

This chain's CDR3 is CASSPPRGRDEGYTF. CDR3 coding DNA: TGTGCCAGCTCACCACCCAGGGGGAGAGATGAAGGCTACACCTTC. V gene TRBV18 combines with J gene TRBJ1-2; TRBD1 matches at 7 bases. Trimming took 0 bases from V and 8 from J; bases not matched to a gene: 9. This CDR3 spans 15 amino acids. Germline V gene data show CDR1 as KGHSH and CDR2 as LQKENI.

The V gene is TRBV4-1, the J gene TRBJ2-4, with 10 bases that match TRBD1. Trimming took 1 base from V and 6 from J; bases not matched to a gene: 3. The CDR3 has 15 residues. Germline CDR1 reads MGHRA; CDR2 reads YSYEKL. The CDR3 DNA follows: TGCGCCAGCAGCCAAGTCTGGGACAGGGGAAACATTCAGTACTTC. Translating gives CASSQVWDRGNIQYF.

This chain connects TRBV6-1 to TRBJ2-3, with a possible D match to TRBD2 (6 bases). CDR1 and CDR2 (germline): MNHNS, SASEGT. Deletions cut 3 bases from V and 7 bases from J, with 11 bases between. There are 13 residues in the CDR3. CDR3 nucleotides: TGTGCCAGCAGTGAGGCCGGGGGAAATACGCAGTATTTT. It encodes CASSEAGGNTQYF.

This sequence joins TRBV6-5 and TRBJ1-5; 10 bases agree with TRBD1. From germline, CDR1 is MNHEY and CDR2 SVGAGI. CDR3 length equals 13 residues. V dropped 11 bases and J dropped 6; count of bases not matched to a gene: 7. The CDR3 loop reads CAAGTGAAQPQHF. In DNA form, the CDR3 reads TGTGCCGCCGGGACAGGGGCGGCTCAGCCCCAGCATTTT.

V is TRBV5-4 and J is TRBJ1-1, with unresolved D. CDR3 length equals 15 residues. Looked up from germline, CDR1 is SGHNT and CDR2 is YYREEE (reference sequence). With 0 bases removed from V and 0 bases from J, the gap between germline ends came to 9 bases. The CDR3 protein is CASSLVGALNTEAFF. CDR3 DNA sequence: TGTGCCAGCAGCTTGGTCGGAGCGCTGAACACTGAAGCTTTCTTT.

Here the CDR3 reads CAISESMGGRAVTGELFF. CDR3 bases: TGTGCCATCAGTGAGTCGATGGGCGGGAGGGCAGTCACCGGGGAGCTGTTTTTT. The V gene is TRBV10-3, the J gene TRBJ2-2, with 9 bases lining up with TRBD2. The CDR3 has 18 amino acids. The V gene end was trimmed by 0 bases and the J gene end by 4 bases; junction bases not matched to a gene: 9. From germline, CDR1 is ENHRY and CDR2 SYGVKD.

V gene TRBV7-9 combines with J gene TRBJ1-4; maybe TRBD1 (5 bases). The V gene lost 10 bases and the J gene lost 5 bases, with 17 bases spanning the gap. Germline V gene lookup returns CDR1 SEHNR and CDR2 FQNEAQ (reference sequence). The CDR3 extends over 14 amino acids. The CDR3 DNA reads as TGTGCCACCTACAACTCGGAGGGGAATGAAAAACTGTTTTTT. Its protein is CATYNSEGNEKLFF.